This entry concerns a single T cell receptor beta chain. The target antigen is unknown. Germline V lookup: CDR1 SEHNR, CDR2 FQNEAQ (reference sequence). Trimming removed 2 bases from V and 2 bases from J, with 15 bases in between. This CDR3 spans 16 amino acids. TCRdb called the reads again in MiXCR, with one record for every CDR3 protein. The sample lists about 770,000 distinct CDR3 sequences; about 27% were seen once. The record originates from a study of T cell repertoires in cytomegalovirus infection. Turning to the study itself: The authors used CMV epitopes that were HLA-C-restricted (recently identified) and HLA-B-restricted (well studied). Carrying CMV and the relevant HLA type showed in public TCR beta signatures. Study-level findings and limits: Cumulated frequencies of public TCR beta families served to identify carriers of CMV plus the relevant HLA. HLA-C-restricted CMV clonotypes gave the most frequent clonotype in two of eight donors.

The sequencing here drew on cultured CD8+ T cells from PBMCs, taken from culture after CMV antigen stimulation. The source is a human donor in good health (CMV status not recorded). Some clones in this sample may be carry-over from other donors' samples. V and J are TRBV7-9 and TRBJ2-5, with D unresolved. CDR3 in DNA: TGTGCCAGCAGCTTACCCCTAACCCACAATCAAGAGACCCAGTACTTC. Translation: CASSLPLTHNQETQYF. The full variable domain, rest sourced from reference TRBV7-9 and TRBJ2-5, is DTGVSQNPRHKITKRGQNVTFRCDPISEHNRLYWYRQTLGQGPEFLTYFQNEAQLEKSRLLSDRFSAERPKGSFSTLEIQRTEQGDSAMYLCASSLPLTHNQETQYFGPGTRLLVL.